This section outlines one TCR beta chain sequence together with its context. TCRdb's copy holds only in-frame clones and misses some; the assay was immunoSEQ multiplex PCR. The sample lists roughly 150,000 clones, approximately 78% occurring once. The germline V gene encodes CDR1 SQVTM and CDR2 ANQGSEA. The CDR3 is 14 amino acids. Unmatched junction bases numbered 8, after V lost 4 bases and J lost 7 bases. This sample stems from a study of blood T cell repertoires in COVID-19. This chain joins TRBV29-1 and TRBJ2-1, with 9 bases identical to TRBD2. Sequencing was done on a sample of peripheral blood. This TCR derives from a woman older than 75 with acute or convalescent COVID-19. CDR3 sequence: CSVVRAGGSNEQFF. DNA for the CDR3: TGCAGCGTTGTCCGGGCGGGAGGGTCGAATGAGCAGTTCTTC.